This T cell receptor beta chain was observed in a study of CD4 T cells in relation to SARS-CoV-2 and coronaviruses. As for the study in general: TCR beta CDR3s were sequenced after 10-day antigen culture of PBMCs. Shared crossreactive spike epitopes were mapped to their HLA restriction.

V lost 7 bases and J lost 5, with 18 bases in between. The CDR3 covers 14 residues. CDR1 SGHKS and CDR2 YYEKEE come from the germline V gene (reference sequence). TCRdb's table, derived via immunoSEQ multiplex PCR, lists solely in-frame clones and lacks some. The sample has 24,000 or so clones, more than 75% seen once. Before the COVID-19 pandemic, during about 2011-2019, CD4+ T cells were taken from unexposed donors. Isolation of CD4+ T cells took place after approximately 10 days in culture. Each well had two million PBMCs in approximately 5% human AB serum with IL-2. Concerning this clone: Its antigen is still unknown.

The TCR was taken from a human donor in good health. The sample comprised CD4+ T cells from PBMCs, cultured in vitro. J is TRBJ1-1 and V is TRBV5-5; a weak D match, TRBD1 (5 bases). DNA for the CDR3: TGTGCCAGCGAGGGTAGTCAGGGTGGAACTGAAGCTTTCTTT. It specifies CASEGSQGGTEAFF.